This T cell receptor beta chain originates from a study of blood T cell repertoires in COVID-19 (dated by TCRdb to about 2020). For the wider study: Collaborator samples came from the United States, Italy and Spain and covered acute and convalescent phases of COVID-19. The samples were drawn from the first 160 participants of the ongoing ImmuneRACE study and from roughly 1,300 subjects provided by 6 global collaborators. The dataset comprised deeply sampled blood TCRbeta repertoires from subjects exposed to, actively infected with, or recovered from COVID-19. Where HLA class I and class II types were available, the types were taken from metadata supplied by the sample provider, not from assay-based typing. A freely available public database, intended as a resource for researchers studying the immune response to SARS-CoV-2, is where the repertoires were released. The sample metadata nearly always contained a de-identified subject ID, COVID-19 status, age in years and sex. The prospective study material was composed of cDNA or gDNA derived from T cells, B-cell-depleted T cells, or PBMCs. What the research found in general, with its limitations: Clinical and demographic metadata were provided uncurated, with the amount varying by source and participant.

TCRbeta CDR3 regions were amplified from genomic DNA using the immunoSEQ Assay, a bias-controlled multiplex PCR. Per the original workflow: Nucleated cell counts per sample were estimated from amplification of reference gene primers within the assay. To quantify the absolute abundance of each unique TCRbeta CDR3 rearrangement, sequence reads were collapsed and filtered. For each sample, productive Simpson clonality was calculated as the square root of Simpson's diversity index across productive rearrangements. Here the immuneACCESS table is served through TCRdb, limited to in-frame sequences with V and J called. Missing clones are a known gap in these copies; in checked studies unresolved V genes cover under half, and the rest lacks a known reason. From that table come the V and J calls and clone size; the DNA was used to work out D and trimming. This sample lists about 58,000 clones; 70% to 90% were detected once. 4% to 5.5% of the sample is in the top ten clones.

With regard to this clone: Its antigen remains unidentified. Base qualities were left out, and no much larger clone turns up one base away.

Trimming removed 5 bases from V and 3 bases from J; the gene matches leave 4 bases unexplained. CDR1 and CDR2 are drawn from the germline V gene: SGHRS, YFSETQ. Inclusive of the bounding cysteine and phenylalanine, the CDR3 is 13 residues long. Only the CDR3 region is kept as DNA, spanning 39 bases read in frame from base 1. Each collaborating institution followed its own protocols to collect whole blood in K2EDTA tubes. For TCRbeta analysis, collaborators shipped samples in one of three forms: frozen whole blood, isolated PBMCs, or DNA extracted from either of those sample types. The TCR comes from a man between 35 and 55 years old with active COVID-19. Input material: peripheral blood. The sequence is built from TRBV5-1 and TRBJ1-2, with 7 middle bases fitting TRBD1. This receptor carries the CDR3 CASSTGEDYGYTF. The nucleotide sequence is given as TGCGCCAGCAGTACAGGGGAGGACTATGGCTACACCTTC.